One and the same sample provided the 15 T cell receptor beta chains below, sequenced in a study of CD8 T cells in Susac syndrome. Random hexamers were used to reverse transcribe the RNA input (roughly 0.5 to 1 ug). A single record per CDR3 protein comes from TCRdb applying MiXCR to the immunoSEQ multiplex PCR reads. The data hold some 68,000 distinct CDR3 sequences, with roughly 93% observed a single time. The sequenced sample consisted of CD4+ T cells from PBMCs. The receptors come from a human donor with Susac syndrome.

The chain couples TRBV12-3 or TRBV12-4 to TRBJ1-2; 10 nucleotides line up with TRBD1. With 6 bases clipped from V and 1 base from J, the junction kept 8 bases outside the gene matches. The CDR3 spans 16 residues. The CDR3 loop is CASSGQGGGDNYGYTF. The CDR3 DNA is TGTGCCAGCAGCGGACAGGGGGGCGGAGATAACTATGGCTACACCTTC.

This sequence joins TRBV7-2 and TRBJ2-5, with 8 positions matching TRBD2. The germline V gene encodes CDR1 SGHTA and CDR2 FQGNSA. CDR3 length: 14 amino acids. With 5 bases clipped from V and 5 bases from J, the junction kept 7 bases outside the gene matches. The CDR3 loop reads CASSLGGAGETQYF. CDR3 bases: TGTGCCAGCAGCCTCGGGGGGGCGGGGGAGACCCAGTACTTC.

This clonotype occurred a few times. This sequence joins TRBV2 and TRBJ1-2; TRBD1 aligns across 11 bases. Germline assignment: CDR1 SNHLY and CDR2 FYNNEI. The V gene end was trimmed by 6 bases and the J gene end by 3 bases; junction bases not matched to a gene: 3. The CDR3 has 14 residues. The CDR3 DNA reads as TGTGCCAGCAGCGGGACAGGGGGGTACTATGGCTACACCTTC. As protein: CASSGTGGYYGYTF.

The rearrangement links TRBV28 to TRBJ1-5; TRBD1 aligns across 8 bases. CDR1 is MDHEN, CDR2 SYDVKM, per germline. The CDR3 length is 14 residues. J gave up 7 bases and V 8 bases, and 10 bases lay outside the gene matches. In DNA, the CDR3 is TGTGCCAGCTTGGACAGGGCGGCTTGGCAGCCCCAGCATTTT. Its translation is CASLDRAAWQPQHF.

The chain joins TRBV7-2 to TRBJ1-1; D remains unclear. The germline gives CDR1 SGHTA, CDR2 FQGNSA. V shed 5 bases and J shed 0 bases, with 16 bases lying between them. The CDR3 is 16 residues long. This chain's CDR3 is CASSLSAMSLNTEAFF. CDR3 DNA: TGTGCCAGCAGCCTTTCCGCCATGTCCCTGAACACTGAAGCTTTCTTT.

This clonotype has only a few counts. The rearrangement joins TRBV7-9 to TRBJ2-7; D is possibly TRBD1 (6 bases). The CDR3 runs 13 residues. V was clipped by 4 bases and J by 2 bases, with 9 bases between them. The germline CDR1 and CDR2 sequences are SEHNR and FQNEAQ (reference sequence). CDR3 in DNA: TGTGCCAGCAGCTCCAGGGGACCCTACGAGCAGTACTTC. Its translation is CASSSRGPYEQYF.

CDR3 nucleotides: TGTGCCAGTAGGTCGGGACAGCTAATTAACACTGAAGCTTTCTTT. It yields the protein CASRSGQLINTEAFF. This chain connects TRBV19 to TRBJ1-1; TRBD1 aligns across 7 bases. Germline V gene data show CDR1 as LNHDA and CDR2 as SQIVND (reference sequence). CDR3 length: 15 amino acids. With V trimmed by 6 bases and J by 2 bases, 9 bases remained unmatched. Full variable domain (rest looked up from reference TRBV19 and TRBJ1-1): DGGITQSPKYLFRKEGQNVTLSCEQNLNHDAMYWYRQDPGQGLRLIYYSQIVNDFQKGDIAEGYSVSREKKESFPLTVTSAQKNPTAFYLCASRSGQLINTEAFFGQGTRLTVV.

This chain uses TRBV2 with TRBJ2-3; no clear D. V lost 6 bases to trimming and J lost 0 bases, with 13 bases between them. The germline gives CDR1 SNHLY, CDR2 FYNNEI. The CDR3 loop spans 15 amino acids. CDR3 in amino acids: CASRRIRGSTDTQYF. Here the CDR3 DNA reads TGTGCCAGCAGACGCATTCGAGGCAGCACAGATACGCAGTATTTT.

V gene TRBV7-2 combines with J gene TRBJ2-3, with 8 nucleotides matching TRBD2. Germline V CDR1 and CDR2: SGHTA, FQGNSA. The CDR3 covers 19 residues. V was clipped by 4 bases and J by 2 bases; unmatched bases: 17. CDR3 loop: CASSSGGAVLAVDTDTQYF. The CDR3 coding sequence is TGTGCCAGCAGCTCGGGGGGGGCAGTGCTAGCGGTGGACACAGATACGCAGTATTTT. Drawing the rest from reference TRBV7-2 and TRBJ2-3, the complete variable domain is GAGVSQSPSNKVTEKGKDVELRCDPISGHTALYWYRQSLGQGLEFLIYFQGNSAPDKSGLPSDRFSAERTGGSVSTLTIQRTQQEDSAVYLCASSSGGAVLAVDTDTQYFGPGTRLTVL.

V and J are TRBV4-1 and TRBJ2-1; 7 bases match TRBD2. Per germline, CDR1 MGHRA and CDR2 YSYEKL. The CDR3 totals 17 residues. Unmatched junction bases numbered 12, after V lost 0 bases and J lost 7 bases. The CDR3 DNA reads as TGCGCCAGCAGCCAAGATCGAGCCGGGGGGATTACAAATGAGCAGTTCTTC. As protein: CASSQDRAGGITNEQFF.

In DNA form, the CDR3 reads TGCAGGATCCCCGGGACAGGGATCCTCGATGGCACAGATACGCAGTATTTT. Its translation: CRIPGTGILDGTDTQYF. The chain recombines TRBV29-1 with TRBJ2-3, with TRBD1 matching 9 bases. The CDR3 extends over 17 amino acids. Per germline, CDR1 SQVTM and CDR2 ANQGSEA.

The J gene is TRBJ2-2, the V gene TRBV6-5, with a weak D call TRBD2 (5 bases). The CDR3 runs to 16 residues. Between the trimmed V and J ends, which lost 2 bases and 4 bases, there was a span of 14 bases. CDR1 is MNHEY and CDR2 is SVGAGI in the germline V gene. The CDR3, as DNA: TGTGCCAGCAGTTACGAGCGGACCCCGGGCACCGGGGAGCTGTTTTTT. Translating it yields CASSYERTPGTGELFF.

CDR3 nucleotide sequence: TGCGCCAGCAGCTTAAGCGGGGAAGGCAATCAGCCCCAGCATTTT. Protein product: CASSLSGEGNQPQHF. The chain carries TRBV5-1 and TRBJ1-5; D unclear. The length of the CDR3 is 15 residues. CDR1 and CDR2 from the germline V gene are SGHRS and YFSETQ. V was shortened by 2 bases and J by 2 bases, with 11 bases between the two germline ends.

This chain links TRBV14 with TRBJ1-6, with D perhaps TRBD1 (6 bases). V lost 4 bases and J lost 8, with 12 bases in between. The germline CDR1 and CDR2 sequences are SGHDN and FVKESK. The CDR3 extends over 14 amino acids. CDR3 nucleotide sequence: TGTGCCAGCAGCCTATACAGGGCGGATTCACCCCTCCACTTT. It yields the protein CASSLYRADSPLHF. The full variable domain, with the rest looked up from reference TRBV14 and TRBJ1-6, is EAGVTQFPSHSVIEKGQTVTLRCDPISGHDNLYWYRRVMGKEIKFLLHFVKESKQDESGMPNNRFLAERTGGTYSTLKVQPAELEDSGVYFCASSLYRADSPLHFGNGTRLTVT.

The chain couples TRBV7-9 to TRBJ2-7, with 9 bases fitting TRBD1. The V gene's germline CDR1 is SEHNR and CDR2 FQNEAQ (reference sequence). The CDR3 extends over 15 amino acids. The V and J ends lost 2 bases and 6 bases, in that order; junction bases with no gene match: 8. This chain's CDR3 is CASSLINTGGAEQYF. CDR3 nucleotide sequence: TGTGCCAGCAGCTTAATTAACACAGGGGGCGCCGAGCAGTACTTC.